This T cell receptor (beta chain) was documented in a study of tumor-infiltrating lymphocytes in primary liver carcinoma. From approximately 20-30 mg of unsorted bulk tissue, DNA and RNA were co-extracted together. As for this clonotype: A much more abundant neighbour one base away suggests this may be a read error.

Trimming cost V 8 bases and J 13 bases; bases outside gene matches: 16. This CDR3 comprises 14 residues. The template, roughly 0.45 ug total RNA, yielded TCR beta cDNA made with a constant-region primer. Slightly modified ARM-PCR, run as three nested multiplex PCR rounds, produced the TCR beta libraries. Both of the initial two PCR rounds ran for approximately 11 cycles and employed TRBV1-TRBV30 forward primers alongside a C-beta reverse primer. TCRdb ran MiXCR on the multiplex PCR reads and lists one entry per CDR3 protein. The sample carries some 110,000 distinct CDR3 sequences, 60% to 75% recorded once.

The rearrangement links TRBV12-3 or TRBV12-4 to TRBJ2-1; 8 bases fit TRBD1. The TCR was taken from a woman aged 55-69 years with primary liver carcinoma and hepatitis B virus infection. Sequencing was carried out using liver tumor tissue from sampling region 3. Subset described: tumor region T3, left-lateral pole. The CDR3 loop is CASRRDRILYDQFF. Here the CDR3 DNA reads TGTGCCAGCCGACGGGACAGGATACTATACGATCAGTTCTTC.